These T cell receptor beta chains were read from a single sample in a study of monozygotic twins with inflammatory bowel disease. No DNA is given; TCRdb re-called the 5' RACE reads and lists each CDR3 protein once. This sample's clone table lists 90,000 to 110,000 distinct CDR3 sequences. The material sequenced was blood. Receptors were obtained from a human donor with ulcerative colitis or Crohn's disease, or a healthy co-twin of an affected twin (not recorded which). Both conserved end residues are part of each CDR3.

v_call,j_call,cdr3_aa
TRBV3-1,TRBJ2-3,CASSQDPGTDTQYF
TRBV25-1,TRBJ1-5,CASRPTGQGQPQHF
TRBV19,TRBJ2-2,CASRQDRMGTGELFF
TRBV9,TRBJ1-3,CASSTGQSPRAGNTIYF
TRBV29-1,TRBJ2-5,CSVELAGKKETQYF
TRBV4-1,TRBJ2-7,CASSHGSSYEQYF
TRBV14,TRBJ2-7,CASSQGDRSSYEQYF
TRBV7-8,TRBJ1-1,CASSFTGEMNTEAFF
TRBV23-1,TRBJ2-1,CASSQSRGEGNEQFF
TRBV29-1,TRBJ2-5,CSVAAQEETQYF
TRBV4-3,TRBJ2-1,CASSQDQSNEQFF
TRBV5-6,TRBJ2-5,CAGSYSGGAYGETQYF
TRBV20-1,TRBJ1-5,CSASLPRMMVQPQHF
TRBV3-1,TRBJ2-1,CASSQDMGQDYNEQFF
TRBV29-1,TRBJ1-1,CSVVGVSEAFF
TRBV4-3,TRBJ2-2,CASSQGGRGSSGELFF
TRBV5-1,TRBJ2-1,CASSYGTANNEQFF
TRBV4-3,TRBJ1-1,CASSPSRGARRDFF
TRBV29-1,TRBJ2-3,CSVEVGGSTDTQYF
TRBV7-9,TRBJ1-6,CASSKEDLNLHF
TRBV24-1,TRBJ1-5,CATSDGAEGKPQHF
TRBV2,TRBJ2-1,CASTPPGADEQFF
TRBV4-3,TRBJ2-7,CASSHVSGRAGEQYF
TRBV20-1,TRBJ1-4,CSARGRLEKLFF